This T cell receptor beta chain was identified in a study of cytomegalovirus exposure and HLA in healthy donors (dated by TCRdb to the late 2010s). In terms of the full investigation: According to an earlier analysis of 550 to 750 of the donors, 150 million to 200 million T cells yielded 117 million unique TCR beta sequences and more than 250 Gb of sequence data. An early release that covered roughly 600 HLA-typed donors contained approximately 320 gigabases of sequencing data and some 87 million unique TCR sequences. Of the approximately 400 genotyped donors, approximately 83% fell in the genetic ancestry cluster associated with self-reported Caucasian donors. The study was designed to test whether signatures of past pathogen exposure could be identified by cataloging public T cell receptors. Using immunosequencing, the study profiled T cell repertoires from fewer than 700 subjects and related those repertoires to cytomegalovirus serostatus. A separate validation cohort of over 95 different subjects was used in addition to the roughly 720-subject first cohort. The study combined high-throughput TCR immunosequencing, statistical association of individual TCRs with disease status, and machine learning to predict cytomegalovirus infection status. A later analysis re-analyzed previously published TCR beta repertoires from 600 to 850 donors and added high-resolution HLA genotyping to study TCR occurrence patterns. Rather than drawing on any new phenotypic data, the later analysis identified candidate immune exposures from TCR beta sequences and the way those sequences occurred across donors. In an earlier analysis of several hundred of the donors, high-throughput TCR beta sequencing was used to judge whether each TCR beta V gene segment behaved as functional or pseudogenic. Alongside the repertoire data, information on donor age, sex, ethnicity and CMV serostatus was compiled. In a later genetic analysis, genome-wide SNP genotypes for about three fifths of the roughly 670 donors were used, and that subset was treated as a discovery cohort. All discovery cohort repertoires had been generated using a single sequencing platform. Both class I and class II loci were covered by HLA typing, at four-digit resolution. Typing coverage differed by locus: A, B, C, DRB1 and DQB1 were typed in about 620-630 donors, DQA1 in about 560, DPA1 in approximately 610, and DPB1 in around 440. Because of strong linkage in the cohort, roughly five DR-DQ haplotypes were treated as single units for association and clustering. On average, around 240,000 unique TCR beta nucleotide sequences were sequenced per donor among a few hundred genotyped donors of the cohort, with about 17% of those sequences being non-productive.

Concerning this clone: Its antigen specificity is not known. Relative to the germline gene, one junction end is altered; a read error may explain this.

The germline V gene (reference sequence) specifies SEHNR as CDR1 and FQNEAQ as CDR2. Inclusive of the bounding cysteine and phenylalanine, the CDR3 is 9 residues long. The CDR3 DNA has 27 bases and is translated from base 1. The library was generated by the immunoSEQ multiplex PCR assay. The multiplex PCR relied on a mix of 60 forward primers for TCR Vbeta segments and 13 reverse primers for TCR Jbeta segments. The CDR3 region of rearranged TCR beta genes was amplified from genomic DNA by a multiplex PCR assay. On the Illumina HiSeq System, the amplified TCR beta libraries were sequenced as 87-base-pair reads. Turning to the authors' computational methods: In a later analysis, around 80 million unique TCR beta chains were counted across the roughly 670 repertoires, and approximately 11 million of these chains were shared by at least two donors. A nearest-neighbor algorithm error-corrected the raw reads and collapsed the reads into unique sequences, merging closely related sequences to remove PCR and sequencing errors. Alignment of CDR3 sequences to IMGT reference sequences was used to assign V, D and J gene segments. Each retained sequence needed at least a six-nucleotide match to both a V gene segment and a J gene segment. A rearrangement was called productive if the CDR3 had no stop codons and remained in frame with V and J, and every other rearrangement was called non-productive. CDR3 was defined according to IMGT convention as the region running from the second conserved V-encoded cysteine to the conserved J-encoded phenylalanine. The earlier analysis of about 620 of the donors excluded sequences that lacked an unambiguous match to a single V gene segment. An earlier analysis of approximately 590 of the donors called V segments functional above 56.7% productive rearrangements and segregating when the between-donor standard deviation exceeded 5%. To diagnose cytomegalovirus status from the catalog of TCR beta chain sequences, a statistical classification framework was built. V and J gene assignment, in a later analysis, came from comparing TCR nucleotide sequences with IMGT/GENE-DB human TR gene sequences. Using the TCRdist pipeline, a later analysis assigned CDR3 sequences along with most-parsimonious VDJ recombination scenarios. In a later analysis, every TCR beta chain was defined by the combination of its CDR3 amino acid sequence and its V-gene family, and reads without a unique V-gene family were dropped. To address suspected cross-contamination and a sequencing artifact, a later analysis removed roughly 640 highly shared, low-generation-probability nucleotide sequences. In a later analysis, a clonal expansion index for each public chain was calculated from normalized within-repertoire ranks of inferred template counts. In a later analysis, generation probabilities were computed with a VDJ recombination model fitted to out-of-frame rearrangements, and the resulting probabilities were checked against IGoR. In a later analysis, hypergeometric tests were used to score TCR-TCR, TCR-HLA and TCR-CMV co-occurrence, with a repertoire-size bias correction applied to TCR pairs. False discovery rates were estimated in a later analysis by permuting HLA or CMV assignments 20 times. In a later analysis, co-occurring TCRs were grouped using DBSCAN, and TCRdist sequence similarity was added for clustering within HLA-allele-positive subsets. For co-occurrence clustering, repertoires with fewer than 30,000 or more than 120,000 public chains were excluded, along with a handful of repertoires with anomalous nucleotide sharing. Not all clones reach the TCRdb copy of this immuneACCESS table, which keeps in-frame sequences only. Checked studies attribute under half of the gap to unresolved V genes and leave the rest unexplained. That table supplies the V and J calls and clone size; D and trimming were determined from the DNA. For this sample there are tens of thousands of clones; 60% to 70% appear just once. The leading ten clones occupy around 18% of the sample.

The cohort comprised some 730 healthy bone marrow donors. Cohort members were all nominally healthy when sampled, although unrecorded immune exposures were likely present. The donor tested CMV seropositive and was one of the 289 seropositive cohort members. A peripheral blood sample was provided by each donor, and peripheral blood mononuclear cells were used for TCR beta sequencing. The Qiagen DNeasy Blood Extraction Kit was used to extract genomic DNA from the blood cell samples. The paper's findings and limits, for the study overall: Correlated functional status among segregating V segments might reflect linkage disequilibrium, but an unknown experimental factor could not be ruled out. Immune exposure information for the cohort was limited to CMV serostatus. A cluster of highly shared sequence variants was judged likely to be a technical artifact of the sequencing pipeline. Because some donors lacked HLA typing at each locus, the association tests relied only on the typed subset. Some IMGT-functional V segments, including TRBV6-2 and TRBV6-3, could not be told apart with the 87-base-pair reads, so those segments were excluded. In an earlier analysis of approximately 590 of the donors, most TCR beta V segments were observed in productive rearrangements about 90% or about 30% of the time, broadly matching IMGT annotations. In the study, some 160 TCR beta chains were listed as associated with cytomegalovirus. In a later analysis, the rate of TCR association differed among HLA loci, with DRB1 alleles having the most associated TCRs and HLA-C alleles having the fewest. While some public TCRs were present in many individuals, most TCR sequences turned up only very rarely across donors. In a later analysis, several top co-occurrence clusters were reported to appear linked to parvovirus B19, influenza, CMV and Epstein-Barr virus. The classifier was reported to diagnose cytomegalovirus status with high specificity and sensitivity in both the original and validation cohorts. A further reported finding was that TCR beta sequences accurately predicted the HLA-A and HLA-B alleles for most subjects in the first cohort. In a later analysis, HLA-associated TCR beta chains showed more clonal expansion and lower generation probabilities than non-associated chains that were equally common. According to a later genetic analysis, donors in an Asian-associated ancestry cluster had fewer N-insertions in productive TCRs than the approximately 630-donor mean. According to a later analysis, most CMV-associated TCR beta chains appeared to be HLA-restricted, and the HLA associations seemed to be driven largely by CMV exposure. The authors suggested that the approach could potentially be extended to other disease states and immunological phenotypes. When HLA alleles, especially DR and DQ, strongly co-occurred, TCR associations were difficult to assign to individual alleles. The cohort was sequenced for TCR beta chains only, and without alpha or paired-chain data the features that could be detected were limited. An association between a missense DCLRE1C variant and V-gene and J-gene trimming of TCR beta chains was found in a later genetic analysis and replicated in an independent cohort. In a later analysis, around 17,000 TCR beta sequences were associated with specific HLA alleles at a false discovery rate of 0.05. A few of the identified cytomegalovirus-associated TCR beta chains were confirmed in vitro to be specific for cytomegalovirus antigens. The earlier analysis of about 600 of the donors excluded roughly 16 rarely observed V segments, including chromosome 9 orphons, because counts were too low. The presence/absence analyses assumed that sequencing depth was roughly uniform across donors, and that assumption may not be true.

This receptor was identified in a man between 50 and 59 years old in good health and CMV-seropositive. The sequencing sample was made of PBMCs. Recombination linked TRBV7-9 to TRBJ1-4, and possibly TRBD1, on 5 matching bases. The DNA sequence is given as TGTGCCAGCAGCTTACGGACACCTTTT. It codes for CASSLRTPF.